The 10 T cell receptor beta chains reported below all come from one sample, sequenced in a study of blood T cell repertoires in COVID-19. Sequencing used immunoSEQ multiplex PCR; TCRdb keeps in-frame clones, though not all of them. This table has 60,000 to 85,000 clones, roughly three quarters appearing once. What was sequenced was peripheral blood. All receptors derive from an older woman with acute or convalescent COVID-19.

The chain joins TRBV6-7 to TRBJ1-5; 9 nucleotides line up with TRBD1. TRBV6-7 is an ORF, with its function uncertain. Trimming took 4 bases from V and 0 from J; bases not matched to a gene: 10. The CDR3 runs to 18 residues. Here the CDR3 reads CASSCDGQGTYSNQPQHF. CDR3 nucleotides: TGTGCCAGCAGTTGCGACGGACAGGGGACGTATAGCAATCAGCCCCAGCATTTT.

The chain recombines TRBV6-5 with TRBJ2-7; TRBD2 agrees at 11 bases. Germline CDR1 MNHEY, CDR2 SVGAGI. V trimming: 3 bases; J trimming: 5 bases; junction bases outside the gene matches: 9. The CDR3 is 16 residues long. CDR3 loop: CASSYGMGLADDEQYF. In nucleotides, the CDR3 is TGTGCCAGCAGTTATGGGATGGGACTAGCGGACGACGAGCAGTACTTC.

This clone has a single count. CDR3 in DNA: TGTGCCAGCAGCTTAGAAAGTCCAGTCACTGAAGCTTTCTTT. This codes for CASSLESPVTEAFF. The chain links TRBV7-9 to TRBJ1-1, with D unresolved. Germline V gene data show CDR1 as SEHNR and CDR2 as FQNEAQ (reference sequence). Trimming removed 1 base at V and 4 bases at J, with 10 bases between. The CDR3 is 14 residues long.

V and J are TRBV4-2 and TRBJ2-1, with 7 bases aligning to TRBD1. Trimming took 3 bases from V and 5 from J; bases not matched to a gene: 7. This CDR3 comprises 15 residues. The germline V gene encodes CDR1 LGHNA and CDR2 YNFKEQ. The CDR3 sequence is CASSHALGQNNEQFF. The CDR3 DNA follows: TGTGCCAGCAGCCATGCCCTGGGACAGAACAATGAGCAGTTCTTC.

This chain joins TRBV9 and TRBJ2-3, with 10 bases identical to TRBD2. The CDR3 sequence is 15 residues long. The germline CDR1 and CDR2 sequences are SGDLS and YYNGEE. V lost 7 bases, J lost 2 bases, and 7 bases stayed unmatched. The CDR3 protein is CASGLAGAHTDTQYF. CDR3 nucleotides: TGTGCCAGCGGGCTAGCGGGGGCCCACACAGATACGCAGTATTTT.

The J gene is TRBJ2-7, the V gene TRBV7-9, with D perhaps matching TRBD2 (6 bases). Trimming removed 5 bases from V and 6 bases from J, with 11 bases in between. Germline loops: CDR1 SEHNR, CDR2 FQNEAQ (reference sequence). The length of the CDR3 is 12 residues. In DNA, the CDR3 is TGTGCCAGCAGCGCCGGGAGACTCGAGCAGTACTTC. It yields the protein CASSAGRLEQYF.

In its sample, this clone was seen many times. The chain employs TRBV20-1 and TRBJ2-2; D ambiguous. V lost 3 bases to trimming and J lost 2 bases, with 13 bases between them. The CDR3 totals 15 residues. CDR1 and CDR2 from the germline V gene are DFQATT and SNEGSKA (reference sequence). In nucleotides, the CDR3 is TGCAGTGCTAGTCCCCGGGTGCGCAACACCGGGGAGCTGTTTTTT. Its translation: CSASPRVRNTGELFF.

This clone was seen more than once but under ten times. The chain recombines TRBV18 with TRBJ1-2; a possible D gene is TRBD1 (6 bases). Trimming shortened V by 3 bases and J by 7 bases, and 18 bases separated the two germline ends. Germline V gene lookup returns CDR1 KGHSH and CDR2 LQKENI. CDR3 length: 15 amino acids. Here the CDR3 DNA reads TGTGCCAGCTCACCGACAGGTCCGCTTGCGGGTGGCTACACCTTC. It translates to CASSPTGPLAGGYTF.

The gene calls are TRBV3-1 (or the pseudogene TRBV3-2) and TRBJ2-1; 10 bases match TRBD2. Per the germline V gene, CDR1 is LGHDT and CDR2 is YNNKEL (reference sequence). The trim removed 4 bases at V and 1 base at J, leaving 10 bases unmatched. The CDR3 runs 18 residues. CDR3 amino acids: CASSRPAGGIKSYNEQFF. CDR3 DNA: TGTGCCAGCAGCCGGCCAGCGGGGGGGATTAAGTCCTACAATGAGCAGTTCTTC.

The chain couples TRBV3-1 (or the pseudogene TRBV3-2) to TRBJ1-1; no clear D gene. Trimming stripped 10 bases from V and 4 bases from J, with 4 bases between. The CDR3 spans 9 residues. Germline CDR1 is LGHDT and CDR2 is YNNKEL (reference sequence). The CDR3 sequence is CATVTEAFF. CDR3 sequence (DNA): TGTGCCACCGTCACTGAAGCTTTCTTT.